This T cell receptor beta chain emerged from a study of CD8 T cells in ankylosing spondylitis. Library preparation for TCR beta used quantitative 5'-RACE with molecular barcodes. From the 5' RACE reads, TCRdb called clonotypes with MiXCR, one entry per CDR3 protein. The table lists some 130,000 distinct CDR3 sequences, 12% to 15% of them singletons, with 3% in the top ten. Germline-derived CDR1 and CDR2 are LGHNA and YNFKEQ. Deletions cut 0 bases from V and 7 bases from J, with 7 bases between. The CDR3 contains 13 residues. The clonotype was recovered from a female donor with ankylosing spondylitis or in good health (not recorded which). The specimen sequenced was blood, either unsorted or a sorted T cell fraction (not recorded which). V is TRBV4-2 and J is TRBJ2-1; D not certain. The DNA of the CDR3 is TGTGCCAGCAGCCAAGAAAGGCTGAATGAGCAGTTCTTC. It specifies CASSQERLNEQFF.